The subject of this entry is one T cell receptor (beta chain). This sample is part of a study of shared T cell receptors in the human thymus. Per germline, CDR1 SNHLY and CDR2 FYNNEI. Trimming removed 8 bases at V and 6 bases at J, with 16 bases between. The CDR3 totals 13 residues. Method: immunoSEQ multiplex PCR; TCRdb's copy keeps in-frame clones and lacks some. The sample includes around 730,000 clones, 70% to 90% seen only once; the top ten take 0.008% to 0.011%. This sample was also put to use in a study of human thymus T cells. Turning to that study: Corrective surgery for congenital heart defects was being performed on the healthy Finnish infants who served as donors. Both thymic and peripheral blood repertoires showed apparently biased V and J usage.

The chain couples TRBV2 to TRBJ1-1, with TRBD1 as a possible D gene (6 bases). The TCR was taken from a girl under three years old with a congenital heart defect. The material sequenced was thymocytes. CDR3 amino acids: CASGVVGQPEAFF. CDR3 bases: TGTGCCAGCGGGGTTGTTGGACAGCCTGAAGCTTTCTTT.